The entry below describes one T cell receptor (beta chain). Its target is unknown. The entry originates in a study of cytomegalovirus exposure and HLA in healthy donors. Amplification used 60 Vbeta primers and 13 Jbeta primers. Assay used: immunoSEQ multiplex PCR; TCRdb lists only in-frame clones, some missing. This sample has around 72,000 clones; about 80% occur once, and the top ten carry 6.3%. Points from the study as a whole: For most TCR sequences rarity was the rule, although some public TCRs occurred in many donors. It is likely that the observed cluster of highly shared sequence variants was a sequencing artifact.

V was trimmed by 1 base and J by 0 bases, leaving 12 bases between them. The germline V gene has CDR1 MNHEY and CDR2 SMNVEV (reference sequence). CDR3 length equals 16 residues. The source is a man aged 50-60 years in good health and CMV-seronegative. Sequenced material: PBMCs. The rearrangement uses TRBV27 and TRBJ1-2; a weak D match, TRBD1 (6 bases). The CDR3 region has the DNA TGTGCCAGCAGTTTATTAGGGGACACTTCTAACTATGGCTACACCTTC. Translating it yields CASSLLGDTSNYGYTF.